These 25 T cell receptor beta chains share one sample of origin, sequenced in a study of molecular identifiers for immune sequencing clone quantification. TCRdb fed the PCR reads into MiXCR, producing one record per CDR3 protein. The repertoire holds roughly 100,000 distinct CDR3 sequences, with around 30% as singletons. Sequencing was done on a sample of naive CD8+ T cells from blood, with Jurkat cell RNA spiked in. This sample's subset: FACS-sorted CD8+CD4-CCR7+CD45RA+ naive T cells. Receptors originate from a human donor in good health. Some libraries in this study had Jurkat cell RNA spiked in.

The gene calls are TRBV14 and TRBJ2-5; D remains unclear. The germline V gene has CDR1 SGHDN and CDR2 FVKESK. V was clipped by 8 bases and J by 5 bases, with 15 bases between them. The CDR3 sequence is 13 residues long. The CDR3 protein is CASSAWARETQYF. The CDR3 DNA reads as TGTGCCAGCTCGGCGTGGGCCAGGGAGACCCAGTACTTC.

On this clonotype itself: One end of the junction is discordant with germline, which a read error may explain. This chain connects TRBV7-9 to TRBJ2-4; D unresolved. Germline V lookup: CDR1 SEHNR, CDR2 FQNEAQ (reference sequence). The CDR3 is 12 amino acids. The CDR3: CASSFTKIIQYF. The CDR3 coding sequence is TGTGCCAGCAGCTTTACAAAAATCATTCAGTACTTC.

In its sample, this clonotype was seen many times. This sequence joins TRBV29-1 and TRBJ2-2; D might be TRBD1 (5 bases). V lost 6 bases, J lost 1 base, and 6 bases lay in between. CDR1 and CDR2 from the germline V gene are SQVTM and ANQGSEA. The length of the CDR3 is 12 residues. DNA of the CDR3: TGCAGCGTAAGGGGGAACACCGGGGAGCTGTTTTTT. Its translation: CSVRGNTGELFF.

The J gene is TRBJ2-3, the V gene TRBV28, with D possibly matching TRBD1 (6 bases). Germline lookup yields CDR1 MDHEN and CDR2 SYDVKM. The CDR3 extends over 16 amino acids. The V and J ends lost 4 bases and 0 bases respectively, with 14 bases between them. The CDR3 DNA reads as TGTGCCAGCAGTTCAACAGGGTTATCTAGCACAGATACGCAGTATTTT. This encodes CASSSTGLSSTDTQYF.

This clonotype came up a few times. The chain is built from TRBV12-3 or TRBV12-4 and TRBJ1-1; no reliable D call. The V and J ends lost 9 bases and 0 bases respectively, with 8 bases between them. This CDR3 is built from 12 residues. CDR3: CASNHMNTEAFF. The CDR3 nucleotides read TGTGCCAGTAATCACATGAACACTGAAGCTTTCTTT.

This clonotype was found many times. CDR3 sequence (DNA): TGTGCCACCAGACAGGGGAACACTGAAGCTTTCTTT. It yields the protein CATRQGNTEAFF. This rearrangement joins TRBV28 to TRBJ1-1, with 7 bases matching TRBD1. V shed 10 bases and J 1 base; nucleotides not matched to a gene: 3. The CDR3 spans 12 residues. Germline assignment: CDR1 MDHEN and CDR2 SYDVKM.

This clonotype came up many times. The genes are TRBV29-1 and TRBJ1-1; D ambiguous. Germline CDR1 reads SQVTM; CDR2 reads ANQGSEA. The ends were cut back, 0 bases at V and 9 bases at J, with 5 bases in the middle. This CDR3 comprises 10 residues. The chain's CDR3 is CSVEDDQAFF. The CDR3 region has the DNA TGCAGCGTTGAAGACGACCAAGCTTTCTTT.

This clonotype occurred a few times. V is TRBV6-2 or TRBV6-3 and J is TRBJ2-7, with D hard to call. The length of the CDR3 is 14 residues. Trimming took off 6 bases at V and 2 bases at J, with 14 bases between the two ends. Germline loops: CDR1 MNHEY, CDR2 SVGEGT. The DNA for the CDR3 is TGTGCCAGCAGCGATATGGACGGCACCTACGAGCAGTACTTC. This codes for CASSDMDGTYEQYF.

This clonotype was observed at least ten times. The genes are TRBV27 and TRBJ2-3; D is perhaps TRBD2 (6 bases). This CDR3 is 15 amino acids long. Germline CDR1 reads MNHEY; CDR2 reads SMNVEV (reference sequence). V was pared by 7 bases and J by 3 bases, with 17 bases between. The CDR3 region is CASTDLAEGTDTQYF. CDR3 nucleotide sequence: TGTGCCAGCACAGATTTAGCGGAGGGGACAGATACGCAGTATTTT.

This clonotype was recorded at least ten times. The chain has TRBV29-1 and TRBJ2-5, with D perhaps TRBD1 (7 bases). This CDR3 is built from 14 residues. Germline V CDR1 and CDR2: SQVTM, ANQGSEA. The V gene lost 1 base and the J gene lost 3 bases, with 12 bases spanning the gap. The DNA for the CDR3 is TGCAGCGTTGAAGTTGGCAGGGGGGAAGAGACCCAGTACTTC. Its protein is CSVEVGRGEETQYF.

The V call is TRBV6-1, the J call TRBJ2-7; D not certain. V lost 8 bases, J lost 7 bases, and 33 bases lay in between. The CDR3 contains 18 residues. The V gene's germline CDR1 is MNHNS and CDR2 SASEGT. The CDR3 region is CASLGSRTVMGYTEEQYF. CDR3 DNA sequence: TGTGCCAGCTTGGGGTCGCGAACGGTAATGGGCTACACCGAAGAGCAGTACTTC.

With respect to this clonotype: Possible read error: a much larger clone is one base away. The rearrangement joins TRBV6-1 to TRBJ2-7; maybe TRBD2 (5 bases). CDR1 and CDR2 from the germline V gene are MNHNS and SASEGT. The CDR3 runs 14 residues. CDR3 sequence: CASGEGLVGERFSF. The CDR3 DNA reads as TGTGCCAGCGGTGAAGGCCTGGTGGGAGAGAGATTCTCCTTC.

The chain joins TRBV19 to TRBJ2-1; D might be TRBD2 (5 bases). The CDR3 spans 13 residues. Trimming took 3 bases from V and 9 from J, leaving 12 bases between them. The germline V gene encodes CDR1 LNHDA and CDR2 SQIVND (reference sequence). The CDR3 DNA sequence: TGTGCCAGTAGTATGCTTTTAGGAGGTGAGCAGTTCTTC. Its protein is CASSMLLGGEQFF.

This clonotype was detected ten times or more. V gene TRBV7-9 combines with J gene TRBJ1-1; perhaps TRBD1 as D (6 bases). Trimming stripped 11 bases from V and 0 bases from J, with 10 bases between. The CDR3 totals 12 residues. CDR1 and CDR2 (germline): SEHNR, FQNEAQ (reference sequence). The CDR3 spells CALQGMNTEAFF. Here the CDR3 DNA reads TGTGCCTTGCAGGGGATGAACACTGAAGCTTTCTTT.

This clonotype showed up many times. V usage is TRBV7-8 and J usage is TRBJ2-1; TRBD2 matches 8 bases. V shed 2 bases and J 8 bases; nucleotides not matched to a gene: 8. The CDR3 is 15 residues long. Germline CDR1 is SGHVS and CDR2 is FQNEAQ. The CDR3 DNA is TGTGCCAGCAGCTTAAGGGGGACTAGATTTGATGAGCAGTTCTTC. Its protein is CASSLRGTRFDEQFF. Full variable domain (outside the CDR3, taken from reference TRBV7-8 and TRBJ2-1): GAGVSQSPRYKVAKRGQDVALRCDPISGHVSLFWYQQALGQGPEFLTYFQNEAQLDKSGLPSDRFFAERPEGSVSTLKIQRTQQEDSAVYLCASSLRGTRFDEQFFGPGTRLTVL.

With regard to this clonotype: A much larger clone lies one base from this, so it may be a read error. The chain links TRBV7-6 to TRBJ2-1, with 11 bases that match TRBD2. V was pared by 4 bases and J by 12 bases, with 8 bases of the junction left unmatched. In germline, CDR1 is SGHVS, CDR2 FNYEAQ. This CDR3 region has 14 residues. CDR3 DNA: TGTGCCAGCAGCTCCGGGACTAGCGGAGGAAGGCAGTTCTTC. Translated: CASSSGTSGGRQFF.

This clonotype was counted only a few times. The V and J genes are TRBV18 and TRBJ1-1, with 9 bases that match TRBD1. Trimming at V came to 3 bases and at J to 5 bases, leaving 10 bases not matched to a gene. This CDR3 has 16 residues. CDR1 and CDR2 from the germline V gene are KGHSH and LQKENI. In DNA form, the CDR3 reads TGTGCCAGCTCACCCTGGACGGGACAGGGAGAAACTGAAGCTTTCTTT. Amino acid sequence: CASSPWTGQGETEAFF.

This clonotype was detected many times. J is TRBJ2-6 and V is TRBV14, with a tentative D call TRBD2 (5 bases). The CDR3 runs 18 residues. Germline-derived CDR1 and CDR2 are SGHDN and FVKESK. V was pared by 2 bases and J by 0 bases, with 14 bases between. The DNA for the CDR3 is TGTGCCAGCAGCCAACTCTATGGACTGCCCTCTGGGGCCAACGTCCTGACTTTC. It specifies CASSQLYGLPSGANVLTF.

This clonotype was observed at least ten times. The rearrangement uses TRBV12-3 or TRBV12-4 and TRBJ2-3, with D possibly being TRBD1 (6 bases). The CDR3 loop spans 15 amino acids. Trimming removed 3 bases from V and 0 bases from J, with 10 bases in between. This CDR3 is CASSLAGTSTDTQYF. The CDR3, as DNA: TGTGCCAGCAGTTTGGCAGGGACAAGCACAGATACGCAGTATTTT.

This clonotype was recorded a few times. The rearrangement uses TRBV10-2 and TRBJ2-3; the D gene is possibly TRBD1 (6 bases). Trimming left V 4 bases short and J 1 base short, with 18 bases between. Per germline, CDR1 WSHSY and CDR2 SAAADI. The CDR3 contains 17 residues. DNA of the CDR3: TGCGCCAGCAGTGCTTGGGGCGTGGGGGCAGGCACAGATACGCAGTATTTT. This gives the protein CASSAWGVGAGTDTQYF.

The V gene is TRBV28, the J gene TRBJ2-1, with 14 bases matching TRBD2. The CDR3 is 19 amino acids. The germline gives CDR1 MDHEN, CDR2 SYDVKM. V shed 6 bases, J shed 3 bases, and the junction held 13 bases outside the gene matches. Here the CDR3 DNA reads TGTGCCAGCAGACTAGGTATGGGACTAGCGGGAGCGGACTACAATGAGCAGTTCTTC. It codes for CASRLGMGLAGADYNEQFF.

Remarks on this clonotype: A read error may account for a junction end that differs from germline. The rearrangement uses TRBV7-6 and TRBJ1-3; D is uncertain. Germline assignment: CDR1 SGHVS and CDR2 FNYEAQ. The CDR3 contains 21 residues. The CDR3 loop reads CASSPTINPSHGELSGNTINF. The CDR3 DNA reads as TGTGCCAGCAGCCCTACCATCAATCCATCCCACGGGGAGCTCTCTGGAAACACCATAAATTTT.

About this clonotype: This CDR3 is missing its conserved last phenylalanine or tryptophan, likely due to a read error. This sequence joins TRBV20-1 and TRBJ2-7; TRBD2 might be the D (5 bases). Trimming took 6 bases from V and 3 from J, leaving 18 bases between them. The germline V gene encodes CDR1 DFQATT and CDR2 SNEGSKA (reference sequence). This CDR3 comprises 14 residues. CDR3 region: CSAAPGLGIYEQYI. CDR3 in DNA: TGCAGTGCCGCCCCCGGACTGGGAATCTACGAGCAGTACATC.

A note on this clonotype: This CDR3 fails to terminate in the conserved phenylalanine or tryptophan, so it likely reflects a read error. The chain carries TRBV6-1 and TRBJ2-5, with 11 bases fitting TRBD2. This CDR3 has 19 residues. V lost 2 bases to trimming and J lost 0 bases; unmatched junction nucleotides: 11. Germline V gene sequence: CDR1 MNHNS, CDR2 SASEGT. CDR3 in DNA: TGTGCCAGCAGTGAAAAAAGGGTGACTAGCGGGACGTACCAAGAGACCCAGTACCTC. As protein: CASSEKRVTSGTYQETQYL.

The rearrangement uses TRBV28 and TRBJ2-5; 8 bases agree with TRBD2. This CDR3 has 17 residues. CDR1 is MDHEN and CDR2 is SYDVKM in the germline V gene. V trimming: 7 bases; J trimming: 5 bases; junction bases outside the gene matches: 18. The CDR3 nucleotides are TGTGCCAGCACCCTCGGGGGGGATGGAGAAGAGTGGGAGACCCAGTACTTC. As protein: CASTLGGDGEEWETQYF.